These T cell receptor beta chains were read from a single sample in a study of cytomegalovirus exposure and HLA in healthy donors. Sequenced by immunoSEQ multiplex PCR; TCRdb stores in-frame clones only, minus some. The table lists about 130,000 clones. Specimen: PBMCs. These receptor sequences come from a middle-aged man in good health and CMV-seronegative. CDR3s include the opening cysteine and the closing phenylalanine or tryptophan. A D gene is named only where the DNA matches it firmly.

cdr3_aa	cdr3_nt	d_call	j_call	v_call
CASSLTGGGNTEAFF	TGTGCCAGCAGCCTAACAGGGGGAGGTAACACTGAAGCTTTCTTT	TRBD1	TRBJ1-1	TRBV5-4
CATRDDRGVFENTEAFF	TGTGCCACCAGAGACGACAGGGGTGTTTTTGAGAACACTGAAGCTTTCTTT	TRBD1	TRBJ1-1	TRBV15
CASSLSDSGGYEQYF	TGTGCCAGCAGTTTATCTGATAGCGGGGGCTACGAGCAGTACTTC	TRBD2	TRBJ2-7	TRBV27
CASSLASGFYEQYF	TGCGCCAGCAGCTTGGCTTCAGGGTTCTACGAGCAGTACTTC	NA	TRBJ2-7	TRBV5-1
CASSSGSSGLAGRDTQYF	TGTGCCAGCAGCTCAGGGTCCTCTGGACTAGCGGGTAGGGATACGCAGTATTTT	TRBD2	TRBJ2-3	TRBV11-3
CASSLDGGSGNTIYF	TGCGCCAGCAGCTTGGACGGGGGTTCTGGAAACACCATATATTTT	NA	TRBJ1-3	TRBV5-1
CASESGPDTQYF	TGTGCCTCAGAAAGTGGGCCAGATACGCAGTATTTT	NA	TRBJ2-3	TRBV9
CASSQRDSSYEQYF	TGTGCCAGCAGCCAAAGGGACAGCTCCTACGAGCAGTACTTC	TRBD1	TRBJ2-7	TRBV7-8
CASSLAETNEKLFF	TGTGCCAGCAGCTTGGCAGAAACTAATGAAAAACTGTTTTTT	NA	TRBJ1-4	TRBV5-5
CASSPTEFYGYTF	TGTGCCAGTAGCCCGACAGAATTCTATGGCTACACCTTC	NA	TRBJ1-2	TRBV19
CASSRDSRLYGYTF	TGTGCCAGTAGCCGGGACAGCCGACTCTATGGCTACACCTTC	TRBD1	TRBJ1-2	TRBV19
CARDYGGRYEQYF	TGCGCCAGGGATTATGGCGGGAGGTACGAGCAGTACTTC	TRBD2	TRBJ2-7	TRBV5-1
CASSLQGANGELFF	TGTGCCAGCAGCTTACAGGGGGCAAACGGGGAGCTGTTTTTT	TRBD1	TRBJ2-2	TRBV7-8
CASSQVRERTETQYF	TGCGCCAGCAGCCAAGTTCGTGAGCGCACAGAGACCCAGTACTTC	NA	TRBJ2-5	TRBV4-1
CASRAQGTGNTIYF	TGCGCCAGCAGAGCACAGGGGACTGGAAACACCATATATTTT	TRBD1	TRBJ1-3	TRBV5-1
CASSLTSGNGEQFF	TGTGCCAGCAGCTTAACTAGCGGGAACGGTGAGCAGTTCTTC	TRBD2	TRBJ2-1	TRBV7-3
CASSRRQVSSYEQYF	TGTGCCAGCAGCCGACGACAGGTCAGCTCCTACGAGCAGTACTTC	NA	TRBJ2-7	TRBV11-3
CASSSLGGSTDTQYF	TGTGCCAGCAGCTCCCTGGGGGGATCCACAGATACGCAGTATTTT	NA	TRBJ2-3	TRBV11-3
CSGGGSYEQYF	TGCAGCGGAGGAGGCTCCTACGAGCAGTACTTC	NA	TRBJ2-7	TRBV29-1
CASSVTRTEAFF	TGTGCCAGCAGCGTCACGAGGACTGAAGCTTTCTTT	NA	TRBJ1-1	TRBV7-9
CASRTRLAGFDEQYF	TGTGCCAGCAGAACCCGACTAGCGGGTTTCGACGAGCAGTACTTC	TRBD2	TRBJ2-7	TRBV7-2
CASSFGRDYSGANVLTF	TGTGCCAGCAGCTTCGGCAGGGACTATTCTGGGGCCAACGTCCTGACTTTC	TRBD2	TRBJ2-6	TRBV7-9
CASSLISGGRNTEAFF	TGTGCCAGCAGCTTAATTTCTGGCGGCAGGAACACTGAAGCTTTCTTT	NA	TRBJ1-1	TRBV7-3
CASSAPGHNTGELFF	TGTGCCAGCAGCGCACCGGGACACAACACCGGGGAGCTGTTTTTT	NA	TRBJ2-2	TRBV5-5
CAIRGLALEQFF	TGTGCCATCAGGGGACTAGCGTTAGAGCAGTTCTTC	TRBD2	TRBJ2-1	TRBV10-3
CASSGDRGLSGANVLTF	TGTGCCAGCAGCGGGGACAGGGGGCTTTCTGGGGCCAACGTCCTGACTTTC	TRBD1	TRBJ2-6	TRBV9
CASSLRLAGETQYF	TGTGCCAGCAGTTTAAGGCTAGCGGGGGAGACCCAGTACTTC	TRBD2	TRBJ2-5	TRBV27
CAISEGQDNQPQHF	TGTGCCATCAGTGAAGGACAGGACAATCAGCCCCAGCATTTT	TRBD1	TRBJ1-5	TRBV10-3
CAWSVLRLGGTDTQYF	TGTGCCTGGAGTGTACTAAGACTAGGCGGGACAGATACGCAGTATTTT	NA	TRBJ2-3	TRBV30
CASSWRTSGGLSGANVLTF	TGTGCCAGCAGCTGGCGGACTAGCGGGGGCCTCTCTGGGGCCAACGTCCTGACTTTC	TRBD2	TRBJ2-6	TRBV5-5
CASSLAGRHNYNEQFF	TGTGCCAGCAGCCTAGCGGGGAGACATAACTACAATGAGCAGTTCTTC	TRBD2	TRBJ2-1	TRBV5-4
CASSPPSGNPQYF	TGTGCCAGCTCACCACCTAGCGGGAACCCCCAGTACTTC	TRBD2	TRBJ2-5	TRBV18